This TCR beta chain was captured by sequencing in a study of T cell repertoires in cytomegalovirus infection. Across the study: Public TCR beta signature analysis indicated the presence of both CMV infection and matching HLA type. Study outcomes and limitations: CMV carriers with the relevant HLA were identified by cumulative public TCR beta family frequency. The ex vivo response showed dominance by HLA-C-restricted CMV-specific TCR beta clonotypes.

TCRdb re-derived calls from the reads in MiXCR, one entry per CDR3 protein. Seen here are roughly 280,000 distinct CDR3 sequences, approximately 9.1% observed once, and the top ten hold more than 13%. The ends were cut back, 2 bases at V and 5 bases at J, with 13 bases in the middle. Germline assignment: CDR1 MGHDK and CDR2 SYGVNS. There are 16 residues in the CDR3. This clonotype was detected a few times. What it binds is not known. Sequenced: PBMCs. This sequence was found in a human donor in good health (CMV status not recorded). Some clones in this sample may be carry-over from other donors' samples. The J gene is TRBJ1-6, the V gene TRBV25-1; D possibly corresponds to TRBD1 (5 bases). CDR3 sequence (DNA): TGTGCCAGCAGTGAACTCCCGGGACCGGATAATTCACCCCTCCACTTT. It yields the protein CASSELPGPDNSPLHF.